This T cell receptor beta chain was sequenced for a study of blood T cell repertoires in COVID-19. Study overall: PBMCs, B-cell-depleted T cells, or T cells provided the cDNA or gDNA that made up the material.

V was pared by 4 bases and J by 2 bases, with 5 bases of the junction left unmatched. Germline lookup yields CDR1 SGHNT and CDR2 YYREEE (reference sequence). This CDR3 comprises 15 residues. The method was immunoSEQ multiplex PCR; TCRdb's version includes in-frame clones alone and lacks a portion of them. This sample has under 200,000 clones; approximately 80% occur once, and the top ten carry 1.5%. The TCR sequence derives from a human donor in a cohort sampled during active COVID-19. Specimen: peripheral blood. This rearrangement joins TRBV5-4 to TRBJ2-5; 10 bases match TRBD2. CDR3 bases: TGTGCCAGCAGCACCCCGGGACTAGCGCAAGAGACCCAGTACTTC. Translated, it gives CASSTPGLAQETQYF.